One T cell receptor (beta chain) is described in this entry. The junction departs from the called germline gene at one end, perhaps through a read error. From germline, CDR1 is LGHNA and CDR2 YNFKEQ. The CDR3 extends over 17 amino acids. The data originate from a study of blood T cells in healthy people across ages. The second PCR ran about 6 to 12 cycles with a sample-barcoded 5' primer and J-beta primers. TCRdb reprocessed the 5' RACE reads with MiXCR, giving one entry per CDR3 protein. The sample consists of over a million distinct CDR3 sequences, approximately 26% of them appearing once. This sample was shared with a second study, whose subject was T cells of mothers and their children.

The V and J genes are TRBV4-2 and TRBJ2-5; possibly TRBD2 for D (6 bases). The TCR sequence derives from a girl aged 2-10 years in good health. Sequencing was carried out using blood. Written as DNA, the CDR3 is TGTGCCAGCAGCCAAGGAAGGATGCGGGGTTTGGGTGAGACCCGGTACTTC. Translated, it gives CASSQGRMRGLGETRYF.